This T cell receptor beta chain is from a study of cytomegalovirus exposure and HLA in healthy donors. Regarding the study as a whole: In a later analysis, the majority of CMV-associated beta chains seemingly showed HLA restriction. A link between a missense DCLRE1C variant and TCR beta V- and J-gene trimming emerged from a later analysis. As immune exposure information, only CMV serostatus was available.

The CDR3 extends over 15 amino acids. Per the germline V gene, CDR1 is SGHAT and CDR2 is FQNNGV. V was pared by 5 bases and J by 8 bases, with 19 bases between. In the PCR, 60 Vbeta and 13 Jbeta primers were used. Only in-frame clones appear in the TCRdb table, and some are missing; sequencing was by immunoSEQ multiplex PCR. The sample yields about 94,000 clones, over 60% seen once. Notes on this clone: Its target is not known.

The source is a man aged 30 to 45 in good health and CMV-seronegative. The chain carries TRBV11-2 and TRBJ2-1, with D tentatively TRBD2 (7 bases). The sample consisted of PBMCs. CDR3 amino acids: CASSQGGGRIDEQFF. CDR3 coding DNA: TGTGCCAGCAGCCAGGGAGGGGGGAGGATCGATGAGCAGTTCTTC.